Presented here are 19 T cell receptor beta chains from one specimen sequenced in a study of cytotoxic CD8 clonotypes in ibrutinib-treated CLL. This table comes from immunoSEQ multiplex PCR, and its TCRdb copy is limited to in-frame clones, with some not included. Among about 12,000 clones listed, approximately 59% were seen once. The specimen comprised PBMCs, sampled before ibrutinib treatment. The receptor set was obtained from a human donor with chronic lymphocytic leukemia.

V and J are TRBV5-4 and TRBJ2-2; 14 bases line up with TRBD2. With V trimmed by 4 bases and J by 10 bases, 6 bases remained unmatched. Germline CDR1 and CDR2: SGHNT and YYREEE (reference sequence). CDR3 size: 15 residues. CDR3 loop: CASSTGLAGGAELFF. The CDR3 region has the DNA TGTGCCAGCAGCACCGGACTAGCGGGGGGTGCGGAGCTGTTTTTT.

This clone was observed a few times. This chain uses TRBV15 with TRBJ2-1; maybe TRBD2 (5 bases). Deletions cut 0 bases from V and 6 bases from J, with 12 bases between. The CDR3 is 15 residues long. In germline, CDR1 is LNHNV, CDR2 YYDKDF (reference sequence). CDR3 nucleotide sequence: TGTGCCACCAGCAGAGATGAGGGATCCCCCAATGAGCAGTTCTTC. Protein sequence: CATSRDEGSPNEQFF.

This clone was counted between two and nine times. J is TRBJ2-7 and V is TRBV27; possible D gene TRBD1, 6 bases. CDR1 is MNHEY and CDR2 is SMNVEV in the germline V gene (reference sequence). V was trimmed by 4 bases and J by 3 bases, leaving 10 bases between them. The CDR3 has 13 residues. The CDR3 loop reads CASSSGTHYEQYF. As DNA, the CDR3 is TGTGCCAGCAGTTCCGGGACACACTACGAGCAGTACTTC.

CDR3 coding DNA: TGCGCCAGCAGTGGTCGAACATTATCTGGGGCCAACGTCCTGACTTTC. It specifies CASSGRTLSGANVLTF. This chain connects TRBV10-2 to TRBJ2-6; no clear D gene. V lost 4 bases and J lost 1, with 11 bases in between. Germline V gene data show CDR1 as WSHSY and CDR2 as SAAADI. This CDR3 region has 16 residues.

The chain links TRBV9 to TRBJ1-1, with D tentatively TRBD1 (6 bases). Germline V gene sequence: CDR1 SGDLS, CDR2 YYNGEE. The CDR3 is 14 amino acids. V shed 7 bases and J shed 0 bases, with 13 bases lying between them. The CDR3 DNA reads TGTGCCAGCGGACCGGGACATTTGAACACTGAAGCTTTCTTT. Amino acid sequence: CASGPGHLNTEAFF.

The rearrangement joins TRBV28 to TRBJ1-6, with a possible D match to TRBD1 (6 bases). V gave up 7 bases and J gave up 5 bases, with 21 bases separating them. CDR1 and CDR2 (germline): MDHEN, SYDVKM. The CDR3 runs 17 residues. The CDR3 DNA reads TGTGCCAGCACTTCCGCCGGGGGGGGCGCTGATAATTCACCCCTCCACTTT. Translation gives CASTSAGGGADNSPLHF.

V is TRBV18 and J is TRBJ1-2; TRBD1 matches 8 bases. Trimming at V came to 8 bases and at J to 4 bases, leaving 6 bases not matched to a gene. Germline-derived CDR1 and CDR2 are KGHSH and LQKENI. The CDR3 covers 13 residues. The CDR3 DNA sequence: TGTGCCAGCCAATCCGGGACAGGCTATGGCTACACCTTC. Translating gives CASQSGTGYGYTF.

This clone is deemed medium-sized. This CDR3 reads CASSSMGQYPMGQYF. In DNA, the CDR3 is TGTGCCAGCTCATCGATGGGACAGTACCCTATGGGGCAGTACTTC. The gene calls are TRBV18 and TRBJ2-7; TRBD1 matches at 7 bases. CDR1 and CDR2 (germline): KGHSH, LQKENI. Germline trimming cut 5 bases from V and 9 bases from J; bases unmatched to any gene: 16. The CDR3 has 15 residues.

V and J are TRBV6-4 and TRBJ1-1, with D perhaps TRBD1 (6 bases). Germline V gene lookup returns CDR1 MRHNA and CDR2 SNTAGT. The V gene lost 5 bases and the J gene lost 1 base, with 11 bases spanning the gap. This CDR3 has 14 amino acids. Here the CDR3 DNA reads TGTGCCAGCAGTCCAGGGGAAGCGAACACTGAAGCTTTCTTT. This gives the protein CASSPGEANTEAFF.

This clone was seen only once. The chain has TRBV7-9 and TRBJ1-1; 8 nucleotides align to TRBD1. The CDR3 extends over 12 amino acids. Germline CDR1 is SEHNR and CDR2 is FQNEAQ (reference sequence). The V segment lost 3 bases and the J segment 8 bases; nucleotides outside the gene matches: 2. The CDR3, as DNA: TGTGCCAGCAGCTTTGGACAGGGAGAAGCTTTCTTT. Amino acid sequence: CASSFGQGEAFF.

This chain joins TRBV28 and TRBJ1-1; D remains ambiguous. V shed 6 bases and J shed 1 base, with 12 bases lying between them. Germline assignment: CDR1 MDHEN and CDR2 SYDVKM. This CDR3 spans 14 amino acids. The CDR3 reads CASSLGPGNTEAFF. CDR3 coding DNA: TGTGCCAGCAGCCTCGGACCGGGGAACACTGAAGCTTTCTTT.

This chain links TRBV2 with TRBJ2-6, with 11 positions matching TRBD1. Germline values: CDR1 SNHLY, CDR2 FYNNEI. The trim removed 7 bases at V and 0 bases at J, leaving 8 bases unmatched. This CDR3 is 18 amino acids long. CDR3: CASTQFGTGGSGANVLTF. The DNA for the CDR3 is TGTGCCAGCACGCAATTCGGGACAGGGGGCTCTGGGGCCAACGTCCTGACTTTC.

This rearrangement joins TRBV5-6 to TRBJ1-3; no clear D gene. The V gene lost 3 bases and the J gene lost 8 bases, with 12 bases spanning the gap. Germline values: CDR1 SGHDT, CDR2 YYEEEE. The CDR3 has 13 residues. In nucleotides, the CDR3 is TGTGCCAGCAGCTCCGTGGGGAGGCACACCATATATTTT. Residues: CASSSVGRHTIYF. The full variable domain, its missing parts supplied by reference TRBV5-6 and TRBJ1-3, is DAGVTQSPTHLIKTRGQQVTLRCSPKSGHDTVSWYQQALGQGPQFIFQYYEEEERQRGNFPDRFSGHQFPNYSSELNVNALLLGDSALYLCASSSVGRHTIYFGEGSWLTVV.

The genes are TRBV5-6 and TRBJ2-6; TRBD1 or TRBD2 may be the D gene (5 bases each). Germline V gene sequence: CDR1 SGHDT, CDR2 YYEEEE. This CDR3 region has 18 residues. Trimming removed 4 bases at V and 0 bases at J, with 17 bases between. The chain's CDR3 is CASSLVGVGISGANVLTF. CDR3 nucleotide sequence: TGTGCCAGCAGCCTTGTAGGGGTCGGGATCTCTGGGGCCAACGTCCTGACTTTC.

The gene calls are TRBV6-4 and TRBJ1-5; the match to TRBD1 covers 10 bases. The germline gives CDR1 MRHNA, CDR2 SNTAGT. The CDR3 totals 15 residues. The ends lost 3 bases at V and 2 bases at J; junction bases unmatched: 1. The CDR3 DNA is TGTGCCAGCAGTGAGGGGACAGGGGGCAATCAGCCCCAGCATTTT. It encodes CASSEGTGGNQPQHF.

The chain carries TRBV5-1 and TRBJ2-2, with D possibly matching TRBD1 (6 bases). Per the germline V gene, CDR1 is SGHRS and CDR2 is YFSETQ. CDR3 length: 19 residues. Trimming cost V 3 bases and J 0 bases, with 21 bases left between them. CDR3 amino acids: CASSSKDRPDFANTGELFF. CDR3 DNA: TGCGCCAGCAGCTCGAAAGACAGGCCAGACTTCGCGAACACCGGGGAGCTGTTTTTT.

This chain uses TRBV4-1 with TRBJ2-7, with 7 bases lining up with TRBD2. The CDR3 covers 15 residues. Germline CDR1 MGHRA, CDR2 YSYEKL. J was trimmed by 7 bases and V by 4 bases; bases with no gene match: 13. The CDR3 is CASSPRGGATGEQYF. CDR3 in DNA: TGCGCCAGCAGCCCACGGGGAGGGGCAACGGGGGAGCAGTACTTC.

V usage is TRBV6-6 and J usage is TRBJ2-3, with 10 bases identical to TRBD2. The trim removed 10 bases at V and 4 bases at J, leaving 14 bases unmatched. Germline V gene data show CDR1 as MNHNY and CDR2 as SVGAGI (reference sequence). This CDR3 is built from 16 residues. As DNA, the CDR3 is TGTGCCACGTCCGGGAGCGGGGGGGCTTGGGCAGATACGCAGTATTTT. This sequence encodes CATSGSGGAWADTQYF.

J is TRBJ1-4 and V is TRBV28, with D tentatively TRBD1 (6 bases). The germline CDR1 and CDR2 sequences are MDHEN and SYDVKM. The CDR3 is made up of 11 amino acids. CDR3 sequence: CAVRGWEKLFF. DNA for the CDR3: TGTGCAGTCAGGGGTTGGGAAAAACTGTTTTTT.